Each of the 16 T cell receptor beta chains below was sequenced from the same sample in a study of T cell responses to AZD1222 COVID-19 vaccine. Only in-frame clones appear in the TCRdb table, and some are missing; sequencing was by immunoSEQ multiplex PCR. The sample lists approximately 110,000 clones; roughly nine tenths were seen once. This sample comprised peripheral blood, obtained 28 days after the second AZD1222 dose. These receptors came from an adult who received the AZD1222 COVID-19 vaccine.

The chain is built from TRBV7-8 and TRBJ1-4; no clear D. The CDR3 covers 12 residues. Germline V lookup: CDR1 SGHVS, CDR2 FQNEAQ. Trimming removed 3 bases from V and 5 bases from J, with 4 bases in between. The CDR3 reads CASSFSNEKLFF. For the CDR3, the DNA is TGTGCCAGCAGCTTCTCAAATGAAAAACTGTTTTTT.

The chain is built from TRBV10-1 and TRBJ2-1; 9 bases are shared with TRBD1. Germline V lookup: CDR1 WNHNN, CDR2 SYGVQD (reference sequence). Germline trimming cut 4 bases from V and 6 bases from J; bases unmatched to any gene: 7. The CDR3 spans 15 residues. CDR3 protein: CASSVGQGVSNEQFF. The CDR3 coding sequence is TGCGCCAGCAGTGTGGGACAGGGTGTTTCCAATGAGCAGTTCTTC.

This chain joins TRBV9 and TRBJ2-3, with a possible D match to TRBD1 (6 bases). The CDR3 has 15 amino acids. Germline V gene data show CDR1 as SGDLS and CDR2 as YYNGEE. V lost 4 bases to trimming and J lost 8 bases, with 20 bases between them. The CDR3: CASSPDGRPQGTQYF. CDR3 in DNA: TGTGCCAGCAGCCCTGACGGTAGGCCACAGGGTACGCAGTATTTT.

A single count supports this clone. The chain recombines TRBV5-1 with TRBJ2-7, with D tentatively TRBD2 (5 bases). Germline-derived CDR1 and CDR2 are SGHRS and YFSETQ. The CDR3 sequence is 14 residues long. The germline V and J ends were trimmed by 3 bases and 4 bases, with 14 bases remaining between them. CDR3 sequence reads: CASSWGGPGYEQYF. CDR3 in DNA: TGCGCCAGCAGCTGGGGTGGACCGGGGTACGAGCAGTACTTC.

The chain joins TRBV7-6 to TRBJ2-2; D may match TRBD1 or TRBD2 (5 bases each). The CDR3 length is 14 residues. V was shortened by 1 base and J by 6 bases, with 9 bases between the two germline ends. Germline V lookup: CDR1 SGHVS, CDR2 FNYEAQ. CDR3 sequence: CASSLVRGAGELFF. CDR3 coding DNA: TGTGCCAGCAGCTTAGTACGGGGCGCCGGGGAGCTGTTTTTT.

This chain links TRBV25-1 with TRBJ1-1, with D perhaps matching TRBD1 (5 bases). CDR1 and CDR2 (germline): MGHDK, SYGVNS. V lost 8 bases to trimming and J lost 7 bases, with 11 bases between them. The CDR3 is 11 amino acids. As DNA, the CDR3 is TGTGCCAGCCACTGGGGCGTTGAAGCTTTCTTT. Translating it yields CASHWGVEAFF.

This rearrangement joins TRBV30 to TRBJ2-7, with 7 bases aligning to TRBD2. Germline-derived CDR1 and CDR2 are GTSNPN and SVGIG (reference sequence). The CDR3 consists of 18 residues. The V segment lost 4 bases and the J segment 2 bases; nucleotides outside the gene matches: 20. CDR3 loop: CAWTRTAWASGSPYEQYF. CDR3 nucleotides: TGTGCCTGGACTCGTACGGCATGGGCTAGCGGCTCCCCCTACGAGCAGTACTTC.

The V and J genes are TRBV11-2 and TRBJ2-5; either TRBD1 or TRBD2 may fit D (5 bases each). V was shortened by 6 bases and J by 5 bases, with 19 bases between the two germline ends. There are 15 residues in the CDR3. Germline CDR1 and CDR2: SGHAT and FQNNGV. CDR3 nucleotide sequence: TGTGCCAGCAGACTGAGGGGCCGGGCGACCGAGACCCAGTACTTC. Amino acids: CASRLRGRATETQYF.

The genes are TRBV6-6 and TRBJ1-2; D gene unclear. The CDR3 loop spans 14 amino acids. Trimming stripped 7 bases from V and 4 bases from J, with 16 bases between. Per germline, CDR1 MNHNY and CDR2 SVGAGI (reference sequence). CDR3 protein: CASTNGEFIYGYTF. In nucleotides, the CDR3 is TGTGCCAGCACCAACGGGGAGTTTATCTATGGCTACACCTTC.

V and J are TRBV6-5 and TRBJ2-7; no reliable D call. The CDR3 is 12 amino acids. The germline V gene encodes CDR1 MNHEY and CDR2 SVGAGI. Trimming took 5 bases from V and 3 from J, leaving 8 bases between them. The DNA for the CDR3 is TGTGCCAGCAGTCCGCTCGACTACGAGCAGTACTTC. Protein product: CASSPLDYEQYF.

This clone was found once. The V call is TRBV27, the J call TRBJ2-7; the match to TRBD2 covers 7 bases. Trimming removed 6 bases from V and 7 bases from J; junction bases left unmatched: 15. This CDR3 is built from 15 residues. Germline lookup yields CDR1 MNHEY and CDR2 SMNVEV (reference sequence). In DNA, the CDR3 is TGTGCCAGCAGGCGGGCAGCGGGGATTCCGCGGGAGCAGTACTTC. Encoded protein: CASRRAAGIPREQYF.

J is TRBJ1-2 and V is TRBV5-6; the match to TRBD1 covers 9 bases. The germline V gene has CDR1 SGHDT and CDR2 YYEEEE. V lost 4 bases to trimming and J lost 8 bases; unmatched junction nucleotides: 6. The CDR3 covers 13 residues. The DNA of the CDR3 is TGTGCCAGCAGCCTACACAGGGGGCACGGCTACACCTTC. Amino acids: CASSLHRGHGYTF.

The chain links TRBV10-1 to TRBJ1-1, with a possible D match to TRBD1 (6 bases). This CDR3 comprises 13 residues. The germline gives CDR1 WNHNN, CDR2 SYGVQD (reference sequence). Trimming took off 6 bases at V and 0 bases at J, with 8 bases between the two ends. CDR3 in amino acids: CASSRGVNTEAFF. CDR3 in DNA: TGCGCCAGCAGCAGGGGCGTGAACACTGAAGCTTTCTTT.

V is TRBV11-3 and J is TRBJ2-5; D unresolved. CDR1 and CDR2 from the germline V gene are SGHNT and YENEEA. Trimming left V 5 bases short and J 2 bases short, with 9 bases between. The CDR3 has 13 amino acids. The chain's CDR3 is CASSPNLQETQYF. CDR3 in DNA: TGTGCCAGCAGCCCCAACCTACAAGAGACCCAGTACTTC.

The chain carries TRBV25-1 and TRBJ1-2; TRBD1 matches 7 bases. J gave up 5 bases and V 1 base, and 4 bases lay outside the gene matches. CDR1 and CDR2 (germline): MGHDK, SYGVNS. The CDR3 runs to 14 residues. The chain's CDR3 is CASSELGTAYGYTF. CDR3 in DNA: TGTGCCAGCAGTGAATTGGGGACAGCTTATGGCTACACCTTC.

In nucleotides, the CDR3 is TGTGCCAGCAGGAAGCTAGCGGGCCCTCAAGAGACCCAGTACTTC. Translation: CASRKLAGPQETQYF. The chain links TRBV2 to TRBJ2-5; 8 bases match TRBD2. Unmatched junction bases numbered 8, after V lost 6 bases and J lost 2 bases. The CDR3 is 15 amino acids. From germline, CDR1 is SNHLY and CDR2 FYNNEI. The whole variable domain, filled in from reference TRBV2 and TRBJ2-5, reads EPEVTQTPSHQVTQMGQEVILRCVPISNHLYFYWYRQILGQKVEFLVSFYNNEISEKSEIFDDQFSVERPDGSNFTLKIRSTKLEDSAMYFCASRKLAGPQETQYFGPGTRLLVL.